This T cell receptor beta chain originates from a study of blood T cell repertoires in COVID-19. Across the study: Some COVID-19 samples were acute and others convalescent; all came from the United States, Italy and Spain. Sample material is recorded as cDNA or gDNA derived from T cells, B-cell-depleted T cells, or PBMCs.

Original data processing: Estimation of nucleated cell counts relied on the amplification of reference gene primers. The assay was immunoSEQ multiplex PCR, and TCRdb's table has in-frame clones only and misses some. That table supplies the V and J calls and clone size; D and trimming were determined from the DNA. The data hold 100,000 to 150,000 clones, with roughly 86% observed a single time. This clone is a singleton in its sample. The V end lost 3 bases, the J end lost 1 base, and 12 bases lay between the germline ends. Per germline, CDR1 DFQATT and CDR2 SNEGSKA (reference sequence). The CDR3 loop spans 14 amino acids.

The chain uses TRBV20-1 and TRBJ1-1; D not certain. The specimen sequenced was peripheral blood. The clonotype comes from a woman in her fifties or sixties with acute or convalescent COVID-19. The CDR3 loop reads CSASLRQANTEAFF. The CDR3 bases are TGCAGTGCTAGTCTTCGCCAGGCGAACACTGAAGCTTTCTTT.